The 4 T cell receptor beta chains below all came from one sample that was sequenced in a study of lymphopenia after photon versus proton radiotherapy. The method was immunoSEQ multiplex PCR; TCRdb's version includes in-frame clones alone and lacks a portion of them. The sample yields fewer than 20,000 clones, more than 85% seen once. This specimen was peripheral blood, taken from a patient treated with photon-based radiotherapy. The origin of the receptors is a woman aged 40 to 55 with cholangiocarcinoma.

This clone has just a few counts. The V and J genes are TRBV27 and TRBJ2-3, with 12 bases matching TRBD2. The germline gives CDR1 MNHEY, CDR2 SMNVEV (reference sequence). Trimming removed 7 bases from V and 8 bases from J; junction bases left unmatched: 13. CDR3 length: 16 amino acids. DNA of the CDR3: TGTGCCAGCATCTCGCCACTAGCGGGGGGCAGGGGTACGCAGTATTTT. Encoded protein: CASISPLAGGRGTQYF.

The chain joins TRBV16 to TRBJ2-5; perhaps TRBD2 as D (6 bases). Germline loops: CDR1 KGHSY, CDR2 FQNENV. CDR3 length: 14 amino acids. With 4 bases removed from V and 5 bases from J, the gap between germline ends came to 14 bases. CDR3 amino acids: CASSRTGGSETQYF. The CDR3 DNA follows: TGTGCCAGCAGCCGGACCGGAGGGTCGGAGACCCAGTACTTC.

This clone came up a few times. This chain links TRBV13 with TRBJ1-6; the D is unclear. From germline, CDR1 is PRHDT and CDR2 FYEKMQ (reference sequence). Trimming took 5 bases from V and 0 from J, leaving 5 bases between them. This CDR3 spans 14 amino acids. In DNA, the CDR3 is TGTGCCAGCAGCCCAGGCTCCTATAATTCACCCCTCCACTTT. Protein product: CASSPGSYNSPLHF.

The genes are TRBV2 and TRBJ1-1; D ambiguous. Germline V CDR1 and CDR2: SNHLY, FYNNEI. The CDR3 runs to 13 residues. V lost 5 bases and J 1 base, leaving 8 bases between the germline ends. CDR3 nucleotides: TGTGCCAGCAGTTCCGGGTCGAACACTGAAGCTTTCTTT. This translates into CASSSGSNTEAFF.